This T cell receptor (beta chain) was found in a study of shared clonotypes between healthy human individuals. Donors included only healthy HIV-negative adults lacking recent acute infections or vaccinations. There are 13 residues in the CDR3. Trimming at V came to 6 bases and at J to 7 bases, leaving 8 bases not matched to a gene. Germline CDR1 is MNHEY and CDR2 is SMNVEV (reference sequence). Profiled with immunoSEQ multiplex PCR; TCRdb holds only in-frame clones, not every one. In the table there are about 1.1 million clones, approximately 77% of which are singletons. This chain uses TRBV27 with TRBJ2-7, with 8 bases matching TRBD1. This clonotype originated in a man aged 18 to 35 in good health. Some clones in this sample may be carry-over from other donors' samples. The sample comprised memory CD4+ T cells from PBMCs. Subset of the sample: CD45RA-negative fraction. The CDR3 region has the DNA TGTGCCAGCAGATTCCATGGGACAGGAGAGCAGTACTTC. Translation: CASRFHGTGEQYF.